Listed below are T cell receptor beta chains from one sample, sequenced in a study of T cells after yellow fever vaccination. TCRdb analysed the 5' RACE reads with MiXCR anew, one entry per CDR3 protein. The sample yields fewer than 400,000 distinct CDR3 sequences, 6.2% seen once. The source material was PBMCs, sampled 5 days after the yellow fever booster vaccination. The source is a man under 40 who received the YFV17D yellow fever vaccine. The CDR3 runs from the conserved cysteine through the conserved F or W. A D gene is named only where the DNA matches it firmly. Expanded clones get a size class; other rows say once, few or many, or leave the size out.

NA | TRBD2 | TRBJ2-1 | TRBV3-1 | CASSQGGGGQFF | TGTGCCAGCAGCCAAGGGGGGGGGGGACAGTTCTTC
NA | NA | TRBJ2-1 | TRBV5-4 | CASSLDAGPYNEQFF | TGTGCCAGCAGCTTGGATGCGGGTCCTTACAATGAGCAGTTCTTC
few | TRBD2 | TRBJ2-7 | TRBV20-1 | CSARVAGVGYEQYF | TGCAGTGCTAGAGTTGCGGGAGTGGGCTACGAGCAGTACTTC
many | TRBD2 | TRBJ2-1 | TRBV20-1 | CSAGSGSSYNEQFF | TGCAGTGCAGGTAGCGGGAGCTCCTACAATGAGCAGTTCTTC
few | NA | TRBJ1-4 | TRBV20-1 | CSAQIGGLDANEKLFF | TGCAGTGCACAGATCGGGGGGCTGGATGCTAATGAAAAACTGTTTTTT
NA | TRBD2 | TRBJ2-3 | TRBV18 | CASSPTSGPSDTQYF | TGTGCCAGCTCACCAACTAGCGGACCTTCGGATACGCAGTATTTT
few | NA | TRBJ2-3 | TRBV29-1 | CSVEEKEGFRTDTQYF | TGCAGCGTTGAAGAGAAGGAGGGATTCCGCACAGATACGCAGTATTTT
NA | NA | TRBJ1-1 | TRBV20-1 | CSAIPRGRLMNTEAFF | TGCAGTGCTATACCCCGGGGTCGGCTTATGAACACTGAAGCTTTCTTT
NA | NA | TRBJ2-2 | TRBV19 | CASNIVAATGELFF | TGTGCCAGTAACATTGTAGCGGCCACCGGGGAGCTGTTTTTT
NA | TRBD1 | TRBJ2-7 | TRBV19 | CASSPPDRGRKQYF | TGTGCCAGTAGTCCCCCGGACAGGGGCCGGAAGCAGTACTTC
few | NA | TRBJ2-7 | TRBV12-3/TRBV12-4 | CASSFSVYEQYF | TGTGCCAGCAGTTTTTCAGTCTACGAGCAGTACTTC
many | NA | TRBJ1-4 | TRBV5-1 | CASSSQTGGGTNEKLFF | TGCGCCAGCAGCTCTCAGACAGGCGGTGGAACTAATGAAAAACTGTTTTTT
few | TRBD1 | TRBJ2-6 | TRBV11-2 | CASSFRQGLISGANVLTF | TGTGCCAGCAGCTTCCGACAGGGGCTAATCTCTGGGGCCAACGTCCTGACTTTC
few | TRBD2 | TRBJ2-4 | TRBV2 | CASSEQAGGVKNIQYF | TGTGCCAGCAGTGAACAGGCGGGAGGCGTCAAAAACATTCAGTACTTC
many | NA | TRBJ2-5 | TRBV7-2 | CASSQQGGSQETQYF | TGTGCCAGCAGCCAACAGGGCGGGAGTCAAGAGACCCAGTACTTC
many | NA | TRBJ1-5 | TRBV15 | CATSSQGGGQPQHF | TGTGCCACCAGCAGTCAGGGAGGTGGTCAGCCCCAGCATTTT
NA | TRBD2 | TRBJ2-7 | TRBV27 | CASRKGLASYEQYF | TGTGCCAGCAGGAAGGGACTAGCGTCCTACGAGCAGTACTTC
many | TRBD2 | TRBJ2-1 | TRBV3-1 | CASSQELAGYNEQFF | TGTGCCAGCAGCCAAGAACTAGCGGGTTACAATGAGCAGTTCTTC
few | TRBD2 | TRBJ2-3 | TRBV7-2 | CARAGSNGNTQYF | TGTGCCCGAGCGGGGTCGAATGGGAATACGCAGTATTTT
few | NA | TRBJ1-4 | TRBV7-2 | CASSKNWNEKLFF | TGTGCCAGCAGCAAAAACTGGAATGAAAAACTGTTTTTT
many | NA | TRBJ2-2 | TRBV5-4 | CASSLVGAGELFF | TGTGCCAGCAGCTTAGTGGGGGCCGGGGAGCTGTTTTTT
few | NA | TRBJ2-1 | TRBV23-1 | CASSHSDPLTRVYEQFF | TGCGCCAGCAGTCATTCCGATCCTTTGACTAGAGTCTATGAGCAGTTCTTC
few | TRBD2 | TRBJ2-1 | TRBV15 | CATGVSGSMNNEQFF | TGTGCCACCGGGGTAAGCGGGAGTATGAACAATGAGCAGTTCTTC
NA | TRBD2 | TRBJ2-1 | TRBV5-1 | CASSFLTSASSYNEQFF | TGCGCCAGCAGCTTTCTCACTAGCGCGAGCTCCTACAATGAGCAGTTCTTC
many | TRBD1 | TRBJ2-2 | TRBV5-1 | CASSLRTGTNTGELFF | TGCGCCAGCAGCTTACGGACAGGGACGAACACCGGGGAGCTGTTTTTT
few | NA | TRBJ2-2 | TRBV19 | CASSGPRNTGELFF | TGTGCCAGTAGTGGCCCCCGAAACACCGGGGAGCTGTTTTTT
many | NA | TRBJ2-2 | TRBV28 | CASSLLQKAGELFF | TGTGCCAGCAGTTTATTACAGAAGGCCGGGGAGCTGTTTTTT
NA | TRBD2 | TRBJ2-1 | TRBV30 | CAWISPLAGRGEQFF | TGTGCCTGGATTTCTCCCCTAGCGGGAAGAGGGGAGCAGTTCTTC